A selection of T cell receptor beta chains follows, all from one sample in a study of T cell changes during pregnancy in multiple sclerosis. Profiled with immunoSEQ multiplex PCR; TCRdb holds only in-frame clones, not every one. The table records more than 25,000 clones, around nine tenths of them present only once. The sample was CD4+ T cells from peripheral blood mononuclear cells, taken in the first trimester of pregnancy. The receptors were sampled from a female donor with multiple sclerosis, enrolled in a pregnancy study. Each CDR3 is given with its conserved first and last residue. The D gene is left open where the match is weak. Some rows mark clone size as missing; the rest say once, few, many or name a class of expanded clone.

>TRBJ2-5|TRBD2|NA|16|TRBV2
CASSGLEAGGKETQYF
TGTGCCAGCAGTGGGCTGGAAGCGGGGGGGAAGGAGACCCAGTACTTC
>TRBJ1-5|NA|NA|13|TRBV7-8
CASSLRALQPQHF
TGTGCCAGCAGCTTGAGGGCTCTTCAGCCCCAGCATTTT
>TRBJ2-5|TRBD1|NA|14|TRBV7-2
CASSHRGPGETQYF
TGTGCCAGCAGCCACAGGGGGCCAGGAGAGACCCAGTACTTC
>TRBJ1-6|NA|NA|15|TRBV5-5
CASSPRGPYNSPLHF
TGTGCCAGCAGCCCCAGGGGACCTTATAATTCACCCCTCCACTTT
>TRBJ1-2|NA|NA|14|TRBV7-2
CASSFAPGVKGYTF
TGTGCCAGCAGCTTCGCACCAGGGGTAAAGGGCTACACCTTC
>TRBJ2-1|TRBD2|NA|17|TRBV7-8
CASSLLPGLAVRNEQFF
TGTGCCAGCAGCTTGCTTCCGGGACTAGCGGTTAGGAATGAGCAGTTCTTC
>TRBJ1-5|NA|NA|15|TRBV4-1
CASSQTQNSNQPQHF
TGCGCCAGCAGCCAAACCCAGAATAGCAATCAGCCCCAGCATTTT
>TRBJ2-3|TRBD2|NA|14|TRBV7-3
CASSSGGSTDTQYF
TGTGCCAGCAGCTCGGGGGGTAGCACAGATACGCAGTATTTT
>TRBJ2-1|NA|NA|15|TRBV7-3
CASSLLGGADNEQFF
TGTGCCAGCAGCTTATTAGGAGGGGCAGACAATGAGCAGTTCTTC
>TRBJ1-2|NA|few|14|TRBV5-1
CASSLQASNYGYTF
TGCGCCAGCAGCTTACAGGCCTCTAACTATGGCTACACCTTC
>TRBJ2-7|NA|NA|12|TRBV6-1
CASSVQVYEQYF
TGTGCCAGCAGCGTTCAGGTCTACGAGCAGTACTTC
>TRBJ2-2|TRBD2|NA|16|TRBV5-1
CASSPGTSGGVGELFF
TGCGCCAGCAGCCCGGGGACTAGCGGGGGAGTCGGGGAGCTGTTTTTT
>TRBJ1-5|NA|NA|13|TRBV30
CAWSPSGDQPQHF
TGTGCCTGGAGTCCCTCAGGCGACCAGCCCCAGCATTTT
>TRBJ1-1|NA|NA|14|TRBV9
CASSVVGGNTEAFF
TGTGCCAGCAGCGTTGTAGGGGGAAACACTGAAGCTTTCTTT
>TRBJ2-7|TRBD1|NA|13|TRBV7-9
CASSFGQGNEQYF
TGTGCCAGCAGCTTTGGACAGGGTAACGAGCAGTACTTC
>TRBJ1-4|TRBD1|NA|14|TRBV7-9
CASRPDRGYEKLFF
TGTGCCAGCAGGCCGGACAGGGGTTACGAAAAACTGTTTTTT
>TRBJ2-1|TRBD2|NA|19|TRBV5-6
CASSLSGLAGGSLYNEQFF
TGTGCCAGCAGCTTGTCTGGACTAGCGGGGGGGTCGCTATACAATGAGCAGTTCTTC
>TRBJ1-2|NA|NA|16|TRBV5-5
CASSFGGVRSSYGYTF
TGTGCCAGCAGCTTCGGGGGGGTTAGGTCGAGCTATGGCTACACCTTC
>TRBJ1-4|TRBD1|NA|14|TRBV5-1
CASSQDRGNEKLFF
TGCGCCAGCAGCCAGGACAGGGGAAATGAAAAACTGTTTTTT
>TRBJ2-2|NA|NA|17|TRBV7-3
CASSSGVGRGHTGELFF
TGTGCCAGCAGCTCGGGTGTCGGGCGGGGGCATACCGGGGAGCTGTTTTTT